This record concerns one T cell receptor (beta chain) sequence. The data are from a study of blood T cell repertoires in COVID-19. The CDR3 loop spans 15 amino acids. CDR1 and CDR2 from the germline V gene are MGHRA and YSYEKL. V lost 8 bases, J lost 0 bases, and 14 bases lay in between. TCRdb's copy holds only in-frame clones and misses some; the assay was immunoSEQ multiplex PCR. The profile shows about 87,000 clones, around 75% of them singletons. The TCR comes from a woman aged 50 to 65 with acute or convalescent COVID-19. Input material: peripheral blood. The chain uses TRBV4-1 and TRBJ2-1; D gene uncertain. CDR3 in amino acids: CASCEALSSYNEQFF. Written as DNA, the CDR3 is TGCGCCAGCTGTGAAGCCCTTAGCTCCTACAATGAGCAGTTCTTC.